The 10 T cell receptor beta chains given below trace back to one sample, sequenced in a study of neurological immune-mediated disorders. TCRdb reprocessed the 5' RACE reads via MiXCR and lists one record per CDR3 protein. Here the sample spans over 60,000 distinct CDR3 sequences, roughly 4.7% being singletons. Material: PBMCs. The receptors shown here come from a woman aged 25 to 39 with multiple sclerosis.

This clonotype was counted at least ten times. V gene TRBV24-1 combines with J gene TRBJ2-1; D uncertain. CDR1 is KGHDR, CDR2 SFDVKD, per germline. This CDR3 has 16 residues. Trimming pared 2 bases from V and 15 bases from J, leaving 25 bases between. The CDR3 loop reads CATSDSVSRLPPCLFF. DNA of the CDR3: TGTGCCACCAGTGATTCCGTGTCTAGGTTGCCCCCATGTCTGTTCTTC.

This clonotype was counted a single time. Sequence at one end of the junction differs from germline and may be a read error. The V call is TRBV5-1, the J call TRBJ1-6; 8 bases map to TRBD1. The CDR3 spans 14 residues. CDR1 is SGHRS, CDR2 YFSETQ, per germline. The CDR3 region has the DNA TGCGCCAGCAGCCAGACAGGGGATAATTCAACCCTCAACTTT. This encodes CASSQTGDNSTLNF.

This clonotype came up many times. This chain uses TRBV20-1 with TRBJ1-4; tentative D call: TRBD1 (6 bases). Trimming left V 3 bases short and J 5 bases short, with 22 bases between. The CDR3 consists of 17 residues. Germline V lookup: CDR1 DFQATT, CDR2 SNEGSKA (reference sequence). The CDR3 sequence: CSASGAGVRWQNEKLFF. In nucleotides, the CDR3 is TGCAGTGCTAGTGGGGCAGGGGTTCGGTGGCAGAATGAAAAACTGTTTTTT.

Only a few counts were recorded for this clonotype. The V and J genes are TRBV27 and TRBJ1-1; a weak D match, TRBD1 (5 bases). The CDR3 sequence is 14 residues long. Germline values: CDR1 MNHEY, CDR2 SMNVEV (reference sequence). Trimming cost V 2 bases and J 4 bases, with 11 bases left between them. CDR3 in amino acids: CASSLGLGGTEAFF. The CDR3 DNA sequence: TGTGCCAGCAGTTTAGGCCTTGGGGGCACTGAAGCTTTCTTT.

This clonotype has ten or more counts. The junction differs from germline at one of its ends, possibly a read error. The chain is built from TRBV5-5 and TRBJ1-1; TRBD1 matches 9 bases. The CDR3 is 12 residues long. Germline lookup yields CDR1 SGHKS and CDR2 YYEKEE (reference sequence). In DNA form, the CDR3 reads TGTGCCAGCAGCTTGGTAGGCGGGACAGGGTTTTTT. It yields the protein CASSLVGGTGFF.

This clonotype has ten or more counts. J is TRBJ2-3 and V is TRBV5-1; 8 positions match TRBD2. The germline CDR1 and CDR2 sequences are SGHRS and YFSETQ. Losses at the gene ends were 0 bases for V and 4 bases for J; bases not matched to a gene: 13. The CDR3 extends over 18 amino acids. The CDR3 DNA sequence: TGCGCCAGCAGCTTGGGATCGGGGGGGCTTACCGCCGCAGATACGCAGTATTTT. Translation: CASSLGSGGLTAADTQYF.

This clonotype appeared once. A much larger clone differs from this one at a single base, so this may be a read error. The V and J genes are TRBV7-8 and TRBJ1-5; the match to TRBD1 covers 7 bases. Per the germline V gene, CDR1 is SGHVS and CDR2 is FQNEAQ. The CDR3 has 13 residues. The CDR3: CASSLERGQPQNF. In nucleotides, the CDR3 is TGTGCCAGCAGCTTAGAGAGGGGGCAGCCCCAGAATTTT.

In its sample, this clonotype was seen many times. V usage is TRBV3-1 and J usage is TRBJ2-1; D possibly uses TRBD1 or TRBD2 (5 bases each). V was pared by 1 base and J by 6 bases, with 7 bases between. Germline loops: CDR1 LGHDT, CDR2 YNNKEL (reference sequence). The CDR3 extends over 13 amino acids. In DNA form, the CDR3 reads TGTGCCAGCAGCCAAGGGGGGAGCAATGAGCAGTTCTTC. It encodes CASSQGGSNEQFF.

This clonotype was seen at least ten times. The chain couples TRBV7-2 to TRBJ2-1, with D perhaps matching TRBD2 (5 bases). Germline loops: CDR1 SGHTA, CDR2 FQGNSA. V lost 2 bases and J 16 bases, leaving 15 bases between the germline ends. The CDR3 is 12 residues long. For the CDR3, the DNA is TGTGCCAGCAGCTTATTCCGGGAATTAGGATTCTTC. Protein: CASSLFRELGFF.

Turning to this clonotype: A much larger clone lies one base from this, so it may be a read error. The chain joins TRBV6-5 to TRBJ1-1, with TRBD1 identical over 7 bases. Germline CDR1 and CDR2: MNHEY and SVGAGI. CDR3 length equals 16 residues. For the CDR3, the DNA is TGTGCCAGCAGTAACTCTTTAGGGACAGTGAACACTGAAGCTTTCTTT. It encodes CASSNSLGTVNTEAFF.